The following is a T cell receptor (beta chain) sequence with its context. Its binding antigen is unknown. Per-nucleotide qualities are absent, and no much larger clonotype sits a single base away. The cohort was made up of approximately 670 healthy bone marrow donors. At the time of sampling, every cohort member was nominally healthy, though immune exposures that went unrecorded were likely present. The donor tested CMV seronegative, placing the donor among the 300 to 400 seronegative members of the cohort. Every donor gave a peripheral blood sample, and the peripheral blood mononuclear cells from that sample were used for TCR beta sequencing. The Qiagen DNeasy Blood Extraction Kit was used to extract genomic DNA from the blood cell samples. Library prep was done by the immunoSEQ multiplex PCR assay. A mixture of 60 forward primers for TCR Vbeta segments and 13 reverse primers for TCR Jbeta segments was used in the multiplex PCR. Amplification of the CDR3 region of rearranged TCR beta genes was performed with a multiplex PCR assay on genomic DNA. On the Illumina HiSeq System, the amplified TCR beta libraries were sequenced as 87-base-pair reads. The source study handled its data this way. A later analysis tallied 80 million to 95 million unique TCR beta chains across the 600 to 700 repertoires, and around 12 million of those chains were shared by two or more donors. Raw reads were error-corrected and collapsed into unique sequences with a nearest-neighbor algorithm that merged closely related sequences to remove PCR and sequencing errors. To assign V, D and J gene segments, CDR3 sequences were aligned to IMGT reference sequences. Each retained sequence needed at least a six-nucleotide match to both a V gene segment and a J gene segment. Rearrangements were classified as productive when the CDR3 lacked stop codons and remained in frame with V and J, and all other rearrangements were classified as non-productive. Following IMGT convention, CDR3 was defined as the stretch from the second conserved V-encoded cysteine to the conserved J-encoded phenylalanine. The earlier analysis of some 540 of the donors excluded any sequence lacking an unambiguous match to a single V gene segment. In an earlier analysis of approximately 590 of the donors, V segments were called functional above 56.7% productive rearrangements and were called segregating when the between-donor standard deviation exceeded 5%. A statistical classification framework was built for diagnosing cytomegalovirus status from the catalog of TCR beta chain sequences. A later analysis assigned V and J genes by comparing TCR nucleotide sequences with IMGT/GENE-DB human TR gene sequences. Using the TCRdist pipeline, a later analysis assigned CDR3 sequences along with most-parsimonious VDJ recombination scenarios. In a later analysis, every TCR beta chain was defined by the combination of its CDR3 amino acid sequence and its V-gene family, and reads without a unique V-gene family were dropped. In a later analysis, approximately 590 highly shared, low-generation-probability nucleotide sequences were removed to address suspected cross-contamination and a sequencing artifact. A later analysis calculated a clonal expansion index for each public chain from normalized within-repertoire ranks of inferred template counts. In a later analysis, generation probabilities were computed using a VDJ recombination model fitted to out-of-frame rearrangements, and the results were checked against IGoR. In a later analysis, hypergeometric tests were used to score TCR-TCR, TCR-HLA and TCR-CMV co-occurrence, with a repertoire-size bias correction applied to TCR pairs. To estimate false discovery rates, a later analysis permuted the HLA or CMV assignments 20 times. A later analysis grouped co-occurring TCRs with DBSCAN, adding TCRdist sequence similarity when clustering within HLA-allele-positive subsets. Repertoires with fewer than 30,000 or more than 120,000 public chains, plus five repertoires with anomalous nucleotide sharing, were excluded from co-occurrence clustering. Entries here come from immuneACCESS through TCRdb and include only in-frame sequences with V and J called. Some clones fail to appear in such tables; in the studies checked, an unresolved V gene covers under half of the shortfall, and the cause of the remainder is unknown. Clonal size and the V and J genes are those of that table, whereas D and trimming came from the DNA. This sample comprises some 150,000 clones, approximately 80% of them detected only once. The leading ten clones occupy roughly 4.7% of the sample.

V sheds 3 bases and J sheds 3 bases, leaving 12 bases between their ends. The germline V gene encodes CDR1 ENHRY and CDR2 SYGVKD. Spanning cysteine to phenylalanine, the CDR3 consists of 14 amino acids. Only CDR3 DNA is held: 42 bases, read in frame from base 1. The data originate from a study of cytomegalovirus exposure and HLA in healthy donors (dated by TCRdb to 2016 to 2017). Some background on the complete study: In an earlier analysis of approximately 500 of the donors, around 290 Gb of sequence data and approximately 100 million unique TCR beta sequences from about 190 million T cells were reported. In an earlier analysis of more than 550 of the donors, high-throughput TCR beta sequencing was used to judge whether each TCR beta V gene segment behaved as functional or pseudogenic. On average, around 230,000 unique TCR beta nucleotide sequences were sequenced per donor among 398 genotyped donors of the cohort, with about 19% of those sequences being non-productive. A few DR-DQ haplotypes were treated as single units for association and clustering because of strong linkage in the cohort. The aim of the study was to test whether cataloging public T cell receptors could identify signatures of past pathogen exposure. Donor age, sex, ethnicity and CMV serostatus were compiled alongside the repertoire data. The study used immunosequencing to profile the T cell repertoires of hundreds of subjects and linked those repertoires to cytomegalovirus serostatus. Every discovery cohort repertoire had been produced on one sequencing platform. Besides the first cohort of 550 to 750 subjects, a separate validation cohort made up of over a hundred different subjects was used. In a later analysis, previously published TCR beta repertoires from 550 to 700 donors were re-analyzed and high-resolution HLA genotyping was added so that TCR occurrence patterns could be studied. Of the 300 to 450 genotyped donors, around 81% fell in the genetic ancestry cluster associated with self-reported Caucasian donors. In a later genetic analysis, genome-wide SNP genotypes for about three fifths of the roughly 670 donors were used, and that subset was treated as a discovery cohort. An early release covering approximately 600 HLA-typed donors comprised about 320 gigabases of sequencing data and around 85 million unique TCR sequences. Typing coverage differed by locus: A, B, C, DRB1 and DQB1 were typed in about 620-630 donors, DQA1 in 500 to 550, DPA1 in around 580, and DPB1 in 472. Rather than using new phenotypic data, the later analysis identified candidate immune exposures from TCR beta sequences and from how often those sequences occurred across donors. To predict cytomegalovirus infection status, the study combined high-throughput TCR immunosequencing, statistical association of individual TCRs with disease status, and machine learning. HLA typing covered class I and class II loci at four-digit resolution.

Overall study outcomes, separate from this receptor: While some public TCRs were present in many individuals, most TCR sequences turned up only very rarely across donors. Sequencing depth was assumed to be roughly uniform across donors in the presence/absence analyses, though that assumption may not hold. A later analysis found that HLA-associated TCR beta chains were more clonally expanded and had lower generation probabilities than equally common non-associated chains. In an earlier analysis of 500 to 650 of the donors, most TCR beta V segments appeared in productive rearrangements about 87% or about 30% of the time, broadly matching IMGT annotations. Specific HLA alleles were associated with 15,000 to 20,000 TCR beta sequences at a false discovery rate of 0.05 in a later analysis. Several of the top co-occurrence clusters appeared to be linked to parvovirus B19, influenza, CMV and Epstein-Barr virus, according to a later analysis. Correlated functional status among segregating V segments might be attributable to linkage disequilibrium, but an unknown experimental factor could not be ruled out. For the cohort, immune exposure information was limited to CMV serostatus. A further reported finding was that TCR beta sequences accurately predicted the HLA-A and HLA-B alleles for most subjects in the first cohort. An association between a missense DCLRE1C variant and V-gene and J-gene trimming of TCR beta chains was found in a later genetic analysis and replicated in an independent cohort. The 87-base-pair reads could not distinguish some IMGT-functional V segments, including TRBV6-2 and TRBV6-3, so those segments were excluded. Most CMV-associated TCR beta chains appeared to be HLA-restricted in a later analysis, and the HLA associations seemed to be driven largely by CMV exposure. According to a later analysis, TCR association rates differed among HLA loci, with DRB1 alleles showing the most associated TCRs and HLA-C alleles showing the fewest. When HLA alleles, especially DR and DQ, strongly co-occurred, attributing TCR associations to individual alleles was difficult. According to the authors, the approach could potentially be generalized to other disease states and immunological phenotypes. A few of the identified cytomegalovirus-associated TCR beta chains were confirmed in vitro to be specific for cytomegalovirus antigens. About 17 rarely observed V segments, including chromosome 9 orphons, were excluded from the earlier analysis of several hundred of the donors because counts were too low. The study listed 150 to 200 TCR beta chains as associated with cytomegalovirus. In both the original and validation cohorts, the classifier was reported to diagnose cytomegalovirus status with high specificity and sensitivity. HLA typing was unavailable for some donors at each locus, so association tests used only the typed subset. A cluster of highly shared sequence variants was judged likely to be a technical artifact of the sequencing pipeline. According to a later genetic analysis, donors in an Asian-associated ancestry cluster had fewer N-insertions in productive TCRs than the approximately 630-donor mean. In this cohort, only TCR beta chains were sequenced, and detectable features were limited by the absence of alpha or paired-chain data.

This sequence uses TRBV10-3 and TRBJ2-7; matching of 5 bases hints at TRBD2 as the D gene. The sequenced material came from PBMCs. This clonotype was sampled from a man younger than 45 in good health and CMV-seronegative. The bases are TGTGCCATCAGTGAAAAAGCGGACGGCTACGAGCAGTACTTC. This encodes CAISEKADGYEQYF.